Listed here are 9 T cell receptor beta chains from one sample, sequenced in a study of T cell changes during pregnancy in multiple sclerosis. Clones were read by immunoSEQ multiplex PCR, and TCRdb kept only the in-frame ones, dropping some. The sample contains about 84,000 clones, approximately 94% of which appear only once. The starting material was peripheral blood, obtained in the third trimester of pregnancy. Source of these receptors: a female donor with multiple sclerosis, enrolled in a pregnancy study.

This chain links TRBV19 with TRBJ1-2, with TRBD1 as a possible D gene (5 bases). Per the germline V gene, CDR1 is LNHDA and CDR2 is SQIVND (reference sequence). The length of the CDR3 is 11 residues. Trimming left V 6 bases short and J 9 bases short, with 11 bases between. In nucleotides, the CDR3 is TGTGCCAGTAGAATAACAGGCCGCTACACCTTC. Translation: CASRITGRYTF.

The rearrangement joins TRBV10-3 to TRBJ1-1; D is perhaps TRBD1 (6 bases). Per the germline V gene, CDR1 is ENHRY and CDR2 is SYGVKD. CDR3 length equals 14 residues. Trimming removed 6 bases at V and 3 bases at J, with 14 bases between. CDR3 loop: CAISPWAGDTEAFF. The CDR3 DNA follows: TGTGCCATCAGCCCCTGGGCAGGGGACACTGAAGCTTTCTTT.

The chain is built from TRBV6-1 and TRBJ2-1, with a tentative D call TRBD2 (7 bases). V gave up 4 bases and J gave up 5 bases, with 12 bases separating them. This CDR3 is built from 14 residues. CDR1 is MNHNS, CDR2 SASEGT, per germline. In DNA form, the CDR3 reads TGTGCCAGCAGTGGGCGGGGGCAACACAATGAGCAGTTCTTC. This translates into CASSGRGQHNEQFF.

The chain recombines TRBV27 with TRBJ1-1, with 12 bases aligning to TRBD1. The CDR3 consists of 14 residues. Germline V gene data show CDR1 as MNHEY and CDR2 as SMNVEV (reference sequence). The junction had 2 bases not matched to a gene; V was cut back by 6 bases and J by 3 bases. The CDR3 protein is CASRGQGAHTEAFF. In DNA, the CDR3 is TGTGCCAGCAGGGGACAGGGGGCGCACACTGAAGCTTTCTTT.

This chain connects TRBV7-9 to TRBJ1-3; TRBD1 aligns across 9 bases. In germline, CDR1 is SEHNR, CDR2 FQNEAQ (reference sequence). Germline trimming cut 5 bases from V and 9 bases from J; bases unmatched to any gene: 11. The CDR3 is 15 residues long. This CDR3 reads CASSAGGTGKITIYF. The CDR3 DNA is TGTGCCAGCAGCGCGGGTGGGACAGGGAAAATCACCATATATTTT. Variable domain in full (rest from reference TRBV7-9 and TRBJ1-3): DTGVSQNPRHKITKRGQNVTFRCDPISEHNRLYWYRQTLGQGPEFLTYFQNEAQLEKSRLLSDRFSAERPKGSFSTLEIQRTEQGDSAMYLCASSAGGTGKITIYFGEGSWLTVV.

The chain combines TRBV2 with TRBJ2-6; 12 nucleotides agree with TRBD1. There are 20 residues in the CDR3. Unmatched junction bases numbered 16, after V lost 7 bases and J lost 3 bases. The V gene's germline CDR1 is SNHLY and CDR2 FYNNEI. CDR3 bases: TGTGCCAGCACCGACCGCCCACCGGGACAGGGGGCTCATGGGGCCAACGTCCTGACTTTC. Translating gives CASTDRPPGQGAHGANVLTF.

The DNA for the CDR3 is TGTGCCAGCAGTGATCAGGGTAGGGATTACGAGCAGTACTTC. It codes for CASSDQGRDYEQYF. The rearrangement uses TRBV2 and TRBJ2-7; maybe TRBD1 (5 bases). Germline CDR1 SNHLY, CDR2 FYNNEI. With 3 bases removed from V and 4 bases from J, the gap between germline ends came to 13 bases. This CDR3 contains 14 residues.

V gene TRBV19 combines with J gene TRBJ1-1, with D tentatively TRBD1 (6 bases). The V gene's germline CDR1 is LNHDA and CDR2 SQIVND (reference sequence). The CDR3 totals 15 residues. Trimming stripped 4 bases from V and 11 bases from J, with 23 bases between. This chain's CDR3 is CASSTRPRGAGGAFF. DNA for the CDR3: TGTGCCAGTAGTACCCGGCCTCGGGGGGCGGGCGGGGCTTTCTTT.

This chain links TRBV4-2 with TRBJ1-6; unclear D gene. This CDR3 comprises 16 residues. Trimming took off 4 bases at V and 0 bases at J, with 10 bases between the two ends. Per the germline V gene, CDR1 is LGHNA and CDR2 is YNFKEQ. Here the CDR3 reads CASSPVLSSYNSPLHF. CDR3 DNA: TGTGCCAGCAGCCCTGTCTTGAGCTCCTATAATTCACCCCTCCACTTT.